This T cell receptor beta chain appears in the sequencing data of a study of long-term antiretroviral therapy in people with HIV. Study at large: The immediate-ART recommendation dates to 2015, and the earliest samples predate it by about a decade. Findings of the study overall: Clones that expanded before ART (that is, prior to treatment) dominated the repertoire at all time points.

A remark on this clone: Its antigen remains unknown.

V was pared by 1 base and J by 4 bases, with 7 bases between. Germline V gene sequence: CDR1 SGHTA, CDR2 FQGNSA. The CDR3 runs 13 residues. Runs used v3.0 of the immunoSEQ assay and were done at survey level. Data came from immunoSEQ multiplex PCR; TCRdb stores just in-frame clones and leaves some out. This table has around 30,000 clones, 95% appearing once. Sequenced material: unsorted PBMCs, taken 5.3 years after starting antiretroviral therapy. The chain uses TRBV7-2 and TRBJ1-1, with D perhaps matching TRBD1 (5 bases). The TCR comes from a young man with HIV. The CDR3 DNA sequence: TGTGCCAGCAGCTTAGGGGGGGGCACTGAAGCTTTCTTT. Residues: CASSLGGGTEAFF.